These 9 T cell receptor beta chains were all obtained from the same sample, sequenced in a study of cytomegalovirus exposure and HLA in healthy donors (TCRdb year 2017). Libraries were constructed by the immunoSEQ multiplex PCR assay. For the multiplex PCR, a mixture combining 60 forward primers for TCR Vbeta segments and 13 reverse primers for TCR Jbeta segments was used. Not all clones reach the TCRdb copy of this immuneACCESS table, which keeps in-frame sequences only. Checked studies attribute under half of the gap to unresolved V genes and leave the rest unexplained. The sample table lists approximately 81,000 clones, 77% of them with a count of one. The ten largest clonotypes hold around 3.1% of the sample. Sequenced input: PBMCs. The receptor set was obtained from a man between 45 and 60 years old in good health and CMV-seropositive.

The V call is TRBV27, the J call TRBJ1-4, with D possibly TRBD1 on 6 matching bases. This CDR3 region has 14 residues. The germline V and J ends were trimmed by 5 bases and 5 bases, with 12 bases remaining between them. Germline assignment: CDR1 MNHEY and CDR2 SMNVEV (reference sequence). CDR3 loop: CASSPRQANEKLFF. The CDR3 nucleotides read TGTGCCAGCAGTCCCAGACAGGCCAATGAAAAACTGTTTTTT.

The chain recombines TRBV9 with TRBJ2-3, with 10 bases fitting TRBD2. The CDR3 extends over 17 amino acids. Germline CDR1 is SGDLS and CDR2 is YYNGEE. V was clipped by 4 bases and J by 3 bases; unmatched bases: 11. DNA of the CDR3: TGTGCCAGCAGCCCCCGAGGAGCGGGAGGGACGACAGATACGCAGTATTTT. Protein product: CASSPRGAGGTTDTQYF.

This clone was seen a handful of times. The chain links TRBV28 to TRBJ1-2; TRBD1 is a possible D gene (6 bases). Trimming removed 3 bases from V and 8 bases from J, with 22 bases in between. CDR1 MDHEN and CDR2 SYDVKM come from the germline V gene. CDR3 length: 16 residues. CDR3 in amino acids: CASSFRTVGLSRGYTF. For the CDR3, the DNA is TGTGCCAGCAGTTTCCGGACAGTGGGGTTGAGTAGGGGCTACACCTTC.

The CDR3: CASSVGVGGQSRRENTIYF. Here the CDR3 DNA reads TGTGCCAGCAGCGTAGGAGTGGGGGGGCAGAGCCGCCGAGAGAACACCATATATTTT. The chain is built from TRBV9 and TRBJ1-3; tentative D call: TRBD1 (6 bases). Germline V gene lookup returns CDR1 SGDLS and CDR2 YYNGEE. The CDR3 totals 19 residues. The V end was cut by 0 bases, the J end by 7 bases, with 26 bases between. The whole variable domain, remainder taken from reference TRBV9 and TRBJ1-3, is DSGVTQTPKHLITATGQRVTLRCSPRSGDLSVYWYQQSLDQGLQFLIQYYNGEERAKGNILERFSAQQFPDLHSELNLSSLELGDSALYFCASSVGVGGQSRRENTIYFGEGSWLTVV.

CDR3 in amino acids: CASRQTGEDQPQHF. CDR3 in DNA: TGTGCCAGCAGGCAGACAGGGGAGGATCAGCCCCAGCATTTT. The chain is built from TRBV25-1 and TRBJ1-5; TRBD1 aligns across 8 bases. Germline trimming cut 6 bases from V and 5 bases from J; bases unmatched to any gene: 6. Germline CDR1 MGHDK, CDR2 SYGVNS. The CDR3 has 14 residues.

CDR3 sequence: CASSLAVRDPYEQYF. CDR3 nucleotides: TGTGCCAGCAGCTTAGCCGTCCGGGATCCCTACGAGCAGTACTTC. The chain carries TRBV11-2 and TRBJ2-7; perhaps TRBD2 as D (5 bases). In germline, CDR1 is SGHAT, CDR2 FQNNGV. Trimming removed 1 base at V and 2 bases at J, with 12 bases between. This CDR3 is 15 amino acids long.

The chain employs TRBV7-9 and TRBJ1-1; 7 bases are a match to TRBD1. J gave up 5 bases and V 5 bases, and 8 bases lay outside the gene matches. The CDR3 runs 14 residues. CDR1 is SEHNR, CDR2 FQNEAQ, per germline (reference sequence). The CDR3 reads CASSQYQGGTEAFF. CDR3 DNA sequence: TGTGCCAGCAGCCAATACCAGGGGGGAACTGAAGCTTTCTTT.

This clone has just one count. The V gene is TRBV11-2, the J gene TRBJ2-1; TRBD2 might be the D (5 bases). Germline lookup yields CDR1 SGHAT and CDR2 FQNNGV. V lost 2 bases and J 4 bases, leaving 12 bases between the germline ends. The CDR3 runs to 15 residues. The CDR3 sequence is CASSLSSGSYNEQFF. In DNA form, the CDR3 reads TGTGCCAGCAGCTTAAGCAGCGGATCATACAATGAGCAGTTCTTC.

The chain couples TRBV9 to TRBJ2-1; 7 nucleotides match TRBD2. The germline CDR1 and CDR2 sequences are SGDLS and YYNGEE. V dropped 4 bases and J dropped 6; count of bases not matched to a gene: 13. The CDR3 contains 16 residues. The CDR3 DNA sequence: TGTGCCAGCAGCCAACTTGGGCTAGCGGCCAGCAATGAGCAGTTCTTC. Translating it yields CASSQLGLAASNEQFF.